This TCR beta chain was identified in a study of T cell repertoires in cytomegalovirus infection. General observations from the study: In two of eight donors, the top clonotype was HLA-C-restricted CMV-specific. There were carriers of CMV plus the relevant HLA, and cumulative public TCR beta family frequency identified them.

Regarding this clonotype: Its cognate antigen is unknown.

Each CDR3 protein is one row after TCRdb ran MiXCR on the reads. The sample has hundreds of thousands of distinct CDR3 sequences; less than 40% are singletons. The sample was PBMCs. The origin of this receptor is a human donor in good health (CMV status not recorded). Some clones in this sample may be carry-over from other donors' samples.

The CDR3 here is CASSYSIRDRSYEQYF. The CDR3 bases are TGTGCCAGCAGTTACTCGATAAGGGACAGGAGCTACGAGCAGTACTTC. V usage is TRBV6-8 and J usage is TRBJ2-7; TRBD1 aligns across 8 bases. With V trimmed by 0 bases and J by 3 bases, 7 bases remained unmatched. CDR3 length: 16 amino acids. From germline, CDR1 is MNHGY and CDR2 SAAAGT.